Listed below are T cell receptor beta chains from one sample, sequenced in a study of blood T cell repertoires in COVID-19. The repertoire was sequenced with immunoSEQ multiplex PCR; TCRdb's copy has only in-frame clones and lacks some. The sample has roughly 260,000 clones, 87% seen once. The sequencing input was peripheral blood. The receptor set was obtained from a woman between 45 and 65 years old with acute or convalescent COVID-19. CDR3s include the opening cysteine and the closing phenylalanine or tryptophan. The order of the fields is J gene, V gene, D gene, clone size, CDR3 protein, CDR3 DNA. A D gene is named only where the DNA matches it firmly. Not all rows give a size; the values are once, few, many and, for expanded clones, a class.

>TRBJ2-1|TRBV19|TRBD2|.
CASSILPGGGVDEQFF
TGTGCCAGTAGTATCCTCCCGGGGGGGGGTGTAGATGAGCAGTTCTTC
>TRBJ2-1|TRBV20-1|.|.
CSASLLAQYNEQFF
TGCAGTGCTAGTCTGCTAGCCCAATACAATGAGCAGTTCTTC
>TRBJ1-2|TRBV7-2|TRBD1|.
CASSPQTGTGGGGYTF
TGTGCCAGCAGCCCACAAACCGGGACAGGGGGTGGGGGCTACACCTTC
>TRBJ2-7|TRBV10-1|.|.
CASRPVLKTDSYEQYF
TGCGCCAGCCGACCGGTCCTTAAGACAGACTCCTACGAGCAGTACTTC
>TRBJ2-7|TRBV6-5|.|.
CASSHGTEQYF
TGTGCCAGCAGTCACGGGACAGAGCAGTACTTC
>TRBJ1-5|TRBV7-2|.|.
CASSQSNQPQHF
TGTGCCAGCAGCCAGAGCAATCAGCCCCAGCATTTT
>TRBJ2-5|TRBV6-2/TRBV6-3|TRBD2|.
CASSYAASGSSKTQYF
TGTGCCAGCAGTTACGCGGCTAGCGGGAGTTCGAAGACCCAGTACTTC
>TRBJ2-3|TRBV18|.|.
CASSRDRPGTDTQYF
TGTGCCAGCTCACGCGACAGGCCCGGGACAGATACGCAGTATTTT
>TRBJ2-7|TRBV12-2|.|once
CASRLGVETEGGRAPYEQYF
TGTGCAAGTCGCTTAGGGGTCGAAACTGAAGGCGGGAGGGCTCCCTACGAGCAGTACTTC
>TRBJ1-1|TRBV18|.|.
CASSSATANTEAFF
TGTGCCAGCTCATCGGCGACAGCGAACACTGAAGCTTTCTTT
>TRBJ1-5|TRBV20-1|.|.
CSASRQPKSSNQPQHF
TGCAGTGCTAGTCGACAGCCGAAAAGCAGTAATCAGCCCCAGCATTTT
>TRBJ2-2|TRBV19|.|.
CAGTGDTGELFF
TGTGCCGGAACAGGCGACACCGGGGAGCTGTTTTTT
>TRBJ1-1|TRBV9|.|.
CASSVEEGRGNTEAFF
TGTGCCAGCAGCGTAGAAGAGGGCAGGGGCAACACTGAAGCTTTCTTT
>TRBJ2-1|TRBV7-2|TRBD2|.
CASSPQAGLGYNEQFF
TGTGCCAGCAGCCCGCAGGCGGGACTAGGTTACAATGAGCAGTTCTTC
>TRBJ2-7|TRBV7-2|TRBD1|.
CASSSRLGQGAWGQYF
TGTGCCAGCAGCTCTCGCCTCGGACAGGGGGCCTGGGGGCAGTACTTC
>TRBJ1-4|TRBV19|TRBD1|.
CASSLRDRVSEKLFF
TGTGCCAGTAGCCTCCGAGACAGGGTGTCTGAAAAACTGTTTTTT
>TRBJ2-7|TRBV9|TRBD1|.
CASSVGGTGGSEQYF
TGTGCCAGCAGCGTAGGCGGGACAGGGGGGTCCGAGCAGTACTTC
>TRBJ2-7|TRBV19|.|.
CASSVGLPSYEQYF
TGTGCCAGTAGCGTGGGACTCCCCTCCTACGAGCAGTACTTC
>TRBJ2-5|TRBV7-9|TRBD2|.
CASRSDILAGAGETQYF
TGTGCCAGCAGATCAGATATCCTAGCGGGAGCGGGAGAGACCCAGTACTTC
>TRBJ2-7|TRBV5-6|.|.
CASSSVRWAYLDF
TGTGCCAGCAGCTCCGTAAGGTGGGCTTATCTGGACTTC
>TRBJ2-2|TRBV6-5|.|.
CASSYSPQINTGELFF
TGTGCCAGCAGTTACTCTCCCCAGATAAACACCGGGGAGCTGTTTTTT
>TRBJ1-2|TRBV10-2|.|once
CASSDGATNYGYTF
TGCGCCAGCAGTGATGGGGCCACCAACTATGGCTACACCTTC
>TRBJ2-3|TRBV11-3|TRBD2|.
CASSLSPSGRDTQYF
TGTGCCAGCAGCTTAAGTCCTAGCGGGAGAGATACGCAGTATTTT
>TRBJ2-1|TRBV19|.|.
CASSIRPPLGNEQFF
TGTGCCAGTAGTATACGCCCGCCTCTAGGCAATGAGCAGTTCTTC
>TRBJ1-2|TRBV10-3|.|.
CAISASGPNYGYTF
TGTGCCATCAGTGCCTCAGGCCCAAACTATGGCTACACCTTC
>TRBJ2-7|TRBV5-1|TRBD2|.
CASSRKHSGGDYEQYF
TGCGCCAGCAGCCGAAAACACAGCGGGGGCGACTACGAGCAGTACTTC
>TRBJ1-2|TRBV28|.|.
CASSLGGQANYGYTF
TGTGCCAGCAGTTTAGGAGGGCAGGCTAACTATGGCTACACCTTC
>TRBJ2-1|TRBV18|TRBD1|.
CASSRDRGLNEQFF
TGTGCCAGCTCCCGGGACAGGGGGCTAAATGAGCAGTTCTTC
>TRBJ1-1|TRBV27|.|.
CASSPRTKTEAFF
TGTGCCAGCAGTCCAAGGACTAAGACTGAAGCTTTCTTT